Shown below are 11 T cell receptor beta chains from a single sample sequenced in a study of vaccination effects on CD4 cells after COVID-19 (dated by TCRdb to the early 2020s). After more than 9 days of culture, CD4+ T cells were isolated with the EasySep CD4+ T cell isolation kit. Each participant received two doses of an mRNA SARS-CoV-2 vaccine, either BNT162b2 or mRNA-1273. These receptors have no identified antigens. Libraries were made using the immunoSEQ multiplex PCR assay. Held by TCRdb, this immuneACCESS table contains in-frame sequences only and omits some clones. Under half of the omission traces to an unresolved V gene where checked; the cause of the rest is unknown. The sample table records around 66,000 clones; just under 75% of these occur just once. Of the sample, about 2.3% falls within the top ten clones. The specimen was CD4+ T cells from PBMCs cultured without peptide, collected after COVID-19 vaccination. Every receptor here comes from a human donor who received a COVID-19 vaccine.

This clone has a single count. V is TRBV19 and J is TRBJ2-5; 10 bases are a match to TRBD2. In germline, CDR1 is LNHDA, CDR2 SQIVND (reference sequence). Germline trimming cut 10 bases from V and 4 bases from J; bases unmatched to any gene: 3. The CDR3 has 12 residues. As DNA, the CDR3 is TGTGCCACAAGCGGGGGGGCAGAGACCCAGTACTTC. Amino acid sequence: CATSGGAETQYF. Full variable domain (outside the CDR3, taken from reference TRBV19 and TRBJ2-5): DGGITQSPKYLFRKEGQNVTLSCEQNLNHDAMYWYRQDPGQGLRLIYYSQIVNDFQKGDIAEGYSVSREKKESFPLTVTSAQKNPTAFYLCATSGGAETQYFGPGTRLLVL.

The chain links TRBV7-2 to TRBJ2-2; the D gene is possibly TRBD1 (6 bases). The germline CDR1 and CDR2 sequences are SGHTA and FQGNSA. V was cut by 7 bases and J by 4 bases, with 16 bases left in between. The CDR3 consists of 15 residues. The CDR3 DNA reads TGTGCCAGCACCTATAGGGGGATCGGCACCGGGGAGCTGTTTTTT. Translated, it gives CASTYRGIGTGELFF.

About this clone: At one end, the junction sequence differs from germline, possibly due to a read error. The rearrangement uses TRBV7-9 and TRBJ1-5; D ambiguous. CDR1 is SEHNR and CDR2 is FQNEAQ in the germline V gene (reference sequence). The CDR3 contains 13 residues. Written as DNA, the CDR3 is TGTGCCAGTAGCTTCGCCGGCAATCAGCCCCAGCATTTT. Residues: CASSFAGNQPQHF.

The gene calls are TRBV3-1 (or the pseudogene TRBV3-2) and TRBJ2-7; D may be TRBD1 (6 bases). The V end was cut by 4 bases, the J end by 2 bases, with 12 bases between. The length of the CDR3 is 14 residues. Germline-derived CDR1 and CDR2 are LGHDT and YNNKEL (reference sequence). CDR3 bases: TGTGCCAGCAGCCGGACAGTGTCTGCCTACGAGCAGTACGTC. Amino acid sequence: CASSRTVSAYEQYV.

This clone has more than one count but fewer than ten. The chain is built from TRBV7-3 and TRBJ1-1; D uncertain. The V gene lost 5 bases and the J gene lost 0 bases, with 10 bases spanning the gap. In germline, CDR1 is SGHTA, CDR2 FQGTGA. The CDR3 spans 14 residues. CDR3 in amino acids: CASSPGRMNTEAFF. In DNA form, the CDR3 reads TGTGCCAGCAGCCCTGGGAGGATGAACACTGAAGCTTTCTTT.

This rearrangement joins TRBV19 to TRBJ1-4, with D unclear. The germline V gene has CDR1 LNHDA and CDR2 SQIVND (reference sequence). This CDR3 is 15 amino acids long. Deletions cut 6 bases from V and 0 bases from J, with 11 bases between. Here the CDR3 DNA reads TGTGCCAGTAGGCGCAAGACACCAACTAATGAAAAACTGTTTTTT. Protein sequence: CASRRKTPTNEKLFF.

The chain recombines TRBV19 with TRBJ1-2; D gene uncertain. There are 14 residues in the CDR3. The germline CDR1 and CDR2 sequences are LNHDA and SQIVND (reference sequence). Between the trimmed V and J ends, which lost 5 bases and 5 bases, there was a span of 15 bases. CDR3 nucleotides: TGTGCCAGTAGTCCGGCCAGGTTGGAGTATGGCTACACCTTC. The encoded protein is CASSPARLEYGYTF.

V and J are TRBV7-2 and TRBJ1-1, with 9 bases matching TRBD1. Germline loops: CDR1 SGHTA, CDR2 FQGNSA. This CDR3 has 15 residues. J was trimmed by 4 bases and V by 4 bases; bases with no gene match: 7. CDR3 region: CASSSDRGLSTEAFF. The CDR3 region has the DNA TGTGCCAGCAGCTCGGACAGGGGATTGAGCACTGAAGCTTTCTTT.

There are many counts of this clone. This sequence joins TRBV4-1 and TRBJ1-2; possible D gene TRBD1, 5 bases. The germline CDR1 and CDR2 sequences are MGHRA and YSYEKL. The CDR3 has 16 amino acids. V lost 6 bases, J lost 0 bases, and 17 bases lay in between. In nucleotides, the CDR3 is TGCGCCAGCAGACTCCCCGGGACCGGGACTAACTATGGCTACACCTTC. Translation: CASRLPGTGTNYGYTF.

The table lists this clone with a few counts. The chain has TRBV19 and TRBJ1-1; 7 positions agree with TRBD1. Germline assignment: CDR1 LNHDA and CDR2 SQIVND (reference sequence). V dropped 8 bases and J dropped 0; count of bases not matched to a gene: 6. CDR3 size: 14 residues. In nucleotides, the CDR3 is TGTGCCAGTCAGGGACAGCTGCTGAACACTGAAGCTTTCTTT. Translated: CASQGQLLNTEAFF.

Here the CDR3 DNA reads TGCAGCGTAGTACAGGGCTTCTCTGGAAACACCATATATTTT. Protein product: CSVVQGFSGNTIYF. The rearrangement uses TRBV29-1 and TRBJ1-3; D may be TRBD1 (6 bases). Trimming took 6 bases from V and 0 from J, leaving 12 bases between them. The germline V gene encodes CDR1 SQVTM and CDR2 ANQGSEA. This CDR3 spans 14 amino acids.